This T cell receptor beta chain was captured in a study of CD8 T cells in ankylosing spondylitis. At least ten counts were recorded for this clonotype. Its antigen remains unidentified. In making TCR beta libraries, quantitative 5'-RACE with molecular barcodes was used. MiXCR, run by TCRdb on the 5' RACE reads, gives a single entry per CDR3 protein. The table lists about 540,000 distinct CDR3 sequences, roughly an eighth of them singletons. Study-level points and caveats: Characteristic, it appeared, of ankylosing spondylitis blood was a TCR beta motif of fewer than 10 highly homologous variants. It was reported that disease-linked clones were significantly enriched in matched ankylosing spondylitis synovial fluid. Clones linked to the disease showed a CD8+ phenotype. They occurred at relatively low frequencies in peripheral blood. Earlier studies detected some motif variants in reactive arthritis synovial fluid and blood.

This TCR derives from a male donor with ankylosing spondylitis. The sample comprised blood, either unsorted or a sorted T cell fraction (not recorded which).

The CDR3 loop reads CASSLAGVAEKLFF. Written as DNA, the CDR3 is TGTGCCAGCAGCTTGGCTGGGGTTGCTGAAAAACTGTTTTTT. The chain joins TRBV5-6 to TRBJ1-4, with D uncertain. CDR3 length: 14 residues. V gave up 0 bases and J gave up 7 bases, with 10 bases separating them. Germline V gene lookup returns CDR1 SGHDT and CDR2 YYEEEE. The full variable domain, with the rest looked up from reference TRBV5-6 and TRBJ1-4, is DAGVTQSPTHLIKTRGQQVTLRCSPKSGHDTVSWYQQALGQGPQFIFQYYEEEERQRGNFPDRFSGHQFPNYSSELNVNALLLGDSALYLCASSLAGVAEKLFFGSGTQLSVL.